Detailed here is one T cell receptor (beta chain). This entry belongs to a study of blood T cell repertoires in COVID-19. Study at large: Collection of acute and convalescent COVID-19 samples took place in the United States, Italy and Spain. PBMCs, B-cell-depleted T cells, or T cells provided the cDNA or gDNA that made up the material.

The CDR3 extends over 15 amino acids. Trimming took 1 base from V and 3 from J, leaving 9 bases between them. CDR1 and CDR2 from the germline V gene are MGHRA and YSYEKL. In the original analysis: Amplified reference gene primers provided the basis for estimating nucleated cell counts. TCRdb's table, derived via immunoSEQ multiplex PCR, lists solely in-frame clones and lacks some. V, J and clone size were drawn from that table, and D and trimming were deduced from the DNA. The sample has 110,000 or so clones; over 75% are singletons. The sequence came from a man aged 50 or older with acute or convalescent COVID-19. Source material: peripheral blood. V usage is TRBV4-1 and J usage is TRBJ1-4, with unresolved D. CDR3 region: CASSQVVASNEKLFF. DNA of the CDR3: TGCGCCAGCAGCCAAGTAGTAGCTTCTAATGAAAAACTGTTTTTT.